The 19 T cell receptor beta chains given below trace back to one sample, sequenced in a study of blood T cell repertoires in COVID-19. Clones were read by immunoSEQ multiplex PCR, and TCRdb kept only the in-frame ones, dropping some. The sample yields approximately 330,000 clones, 65% to 90% seen once. The sequenced sample consisted of PBMCs or T cells enriched from blood (not recorded which). Receptors were obtained from a woman between 35 and 50 years old with acute COVID-19.

This chain links TRBV20-1 with TRBJ2-7, with a tentative D call TRBD2 (6 bases). V was trimmed by 4 bases and J by 10 bases, leaving 11 bases between them. Germline CDR1 is DFQATT and CDR2 is SNEGSKA (reference sequence). The CDR3 totals 10 residues. DNA for the CDR3: TGCAGTGCTATGAGGGAGGAACAGTACTTC. Amino acids: CSAMREEQYF.

The chain links TRBV28 to TRBJ1-4; D not resolved. The CDR3 has 14 residues. Per germline, CDR1 MDHEN and CDR2 SYDVKM. Trimming left V 6 bases short and J 5 bases short, with 13 bases between. CDR3 bases: TGTGCCAGCAGCACGACGGGAGACAATGAAAAACTGTTTTTT. As protein: CASSTTGDNEKLFF.

As regards this clone: At one end, the junction sequence differs from germline, possibly due to a read error. The chain employs TRBV5-1 and TRBJ1-6; D is unclear. CDR1 SGHRS and CDR2 YFSETQ come from the germline V gene. The CDR3 is 15 residues long. Written as DNA, the CDR3 is TGCGCCAGCAGTTTGGAGCTCTCTTATAATTCACCCCTCCACTTT. As protein: CASSLELSYNSPLHF.

About this clone: Other DNA sequences from this sample encode an identical CDR3 as well. The chain combines TRBV7-2 with TRBJ1-1, with D perhaps matching TRBD1 (5 bases). V lost 3 bases to trimming and J lost 1 base, with 9 bases between them. The germline CDR1 and CDR2 sequences are SGHTA and FQGNSA. The CDR3 has 14 residues. CDR3 DNA sequence: TGTGCCAGCAGCTTTTTCACAGGGAACACTGAAGCTTTCTTT. Translation gives CASSFFTGNTEAFF.

This sequence joins TRBV2 and TRBJ1-2; 8 bases match TRBD1. Trimming at V came to 11 bases and at J to 0 bases, leaving 11 bases not matched to a gene. The CDR3 spans 15 residues. Germline V gives CDR1 SNHLY, CDR2 FYNNEI. The CDR3, as DNA: TGTGCCGGAAAGGATGGACAGGGAGCTAACTATGGCTACACCTTC. Translating gives CAGKDGQGANYGYTF.

This clone was seen only once. The gene calls are TRBV15 and TRBJ2-7; no reliable D call. The CDR3 consists of 14 residues. Germline CDR1 reads LNHNV; CDR2 reads YYDKDF (reference sequence). The V end was cut by 0 bases, the J end by 7 bases, with 13 bases between. The CDR3 DNA is TGTGCCACCAGCAGAGATCTGGCGGTCTTAGAGCAGTACTTC. It encodes CATSRDLAVLEQYF.

This clone came up once. The chain has TRBV23-1 and TRBJ2-5, with D possibly TRBD1 on 6 matching bases. TRBV23-1 is annotated as an ORF whose role is uncertain. CDR3 size: 14 residues. V lost 6 bases to trimming and J lost 2 bases, with 13 bases between them. Written as DNA, the CDR3 is TGCGCCAGCAGCCCCACGGACAGTCAAGAGACCCAGTACTTC. The encoded protein is CASSPTDSQETQYF.

This chain uses TRBV7-2 with TRBJ2-1; 10 bases map to TRBD2. Trimming removed 5 bases from V and 4 bases from J; junction bases left unmatched: 11. Germline V gene sequence: CDR1 SGHTA, CDR2 FQGNSA. There are 17 residues in the CDR3. CDR3 bases: TGTGCCAGCAGCCCCTCCCAGTCAGCGGGAGGGTACAATGAGCAGTTCTTC. This gives the protein CASSPSQSAGGYNEQFF.

This chain uses TRBV28 with TRBJ2-7, with D tentatively TRBD2 (5 bases). Trimming removed 7 bases from V and 2 bases from J, with 12 bases in between. Germline V CDR1 and CDR2: MDHEN, SYDVKM. The CDR3 has 13 residues. This chain's CDR3 is CASTRPGAYEQYF. For the CDR3, the DNA is TGTGCCAGCACCCGTCCCGGGGCCTACGAGCAGTACTTC.

V usage is TRBV21-1 and J usage is TRBJ1-5; the table names TRBD1, a call not compared with the DNA. TRBV21-1 is described as a pseudogene. This CDR3 contains 17 residues. CDR3 bases: TGTGCCAGCAGCAAACCGGGACATCGATATAGCAATCAGCCCCAGCATTTT. Protein: CASSKPGHRYSNQPQHF.

This clone occurred a few times. The chain has TRBV3-1 (or the pseudogene TRBV3-2) and TRBJ2-7, with TRBD1 identical over 12 bases. Germline loops: CDR1 LGHDT, CDR2 YNNKEL (reference sequence). V trimming: 4 bases; J trimming: 6 bases; junction bases outside the gene matches: 4. CDR3 length: 14 residues. This CDR3 is CASSRPGQGAEQYF. The CDR3 bases are TGTGCCAGCAGCCGTCCGGGACAGGGGGCCGAGCAGTACTTC.

The chain couples TRBV6-5 to TRBJ1-5; D possibly corresponds to TRBD1 (6 bases). V lost 4 bases to trimming and J lost 2 bases, with 12 bases between them. Germline loops: CDR1 MNHEY, CDR2 SVGAGI. The CDR3 is 15 amino acids. CDR3 amino acids: CASSSGGLGNQPQHF. DNA of the CDR3: TGTGCCAGCAGTTCCGGGGGGCTGGGCAATCAGCCCCAGCATTTT.

This chain uses TRBV7-2 with TRBJ1-2, with 8 bases identical to TRBD1. Unmatched junction bases numbered 8, after V lost 2 bases and J lost 3 bases. Germline V gene sequence: CDR1 SGHTA, CDR2 FQGNSA. The CDR3 is made up of 16 amino acids. The CDR3 nucleotides read TGTGCCAGCAGCTTACTCACGACAGGGGCGGACTATGGCTACACCTTC. It is translated as CASSLLTTGADYGYTF.

This chain uses TRBV9 with TRBJ2-2; 8 bases are shared with TRBD1. V trimming: 3 bases; J trimming: 0 bases; junction bases outside the gene matches: 4. In germline, CDR1 is SGDLS, CDR2 YYNGEE. The CDR3 length is 16 residues. The CDR3 DNA follows: TGTGCCAGCAGCGGCCGACAGGGGACGAACACCGGGGAGCTGTTTTTT. It is translated as CASSGRQGTNTGELFF.

This chain joins TRBV9 and TRBJ2-7; TRBD2 matches 13 bases. This CDR3 spans 15 amino acids. V trimming: 0 bases; J trimming: 10 bases; junction bases outside the gene matches: 7. Germline assignment: CDR1 SGDLS and CDR2 YYNGEE. The CDR3 DNA follows: TGTGCCAGCAGCGTAGGGGGGACTAGCGGGACGGAACAGTACTTC. Its protein product is CASSVGGTSGTEQYF.

Here the CDR3 reads CASSLGQYNQPQHF. Written as DNA, the CDR3 is TGTGCCAGCAGTCTCGGACAGTACAATCAGCCCCAGCATTTT. V and J are TRBV5-6 and TRBJ1-5, with D possibly being TRBD1 (6 bases). The CDR3 consists of 14 residues. The V gene lost 5 bases and the J gene lost 3 bases, with 12 bases spanning the gap. CDR1 is SGHDT, CDR2 YYEEEE, per germline.

The V and J genes are TRBV5-6 and TRBJ1-1; TRBD1 aligns across 8 bases. Looked up from germline, CDR1 is SGHDT and CDR2 is YYEEEE. The CDR3 has 16 residues. Trimming cost V 1 base and J 3 bases; bases outside gene matches: 8. The CDR3, as DNA: TGTGCCAGCAGCTTGCCCGGACAGGGAGGTGACACTGAAGCTTTCTTT. Protein sequence: CASSLPGQGGDTEAFF.

This clone was counted a few times. The genes are TRBV6-1 and TRBJ2-7; 12 nucleotides match TRBD2. V lost 3 bases to trimming and J lost 2 bases; unmatched junction nucleotides: 2. This CDR3 has 15 residues. The germline gives CDR1 MNHNS, CDR2 SASEGT. The CDR3, as DNA: TGTGCCAGCAGTGATAGGACTAGCGGGGCCTACGAGCAGTACTTC. Protein sequence: CASSDRTSGAYEQYF.

The chain recombines TRBV7-6 with TRBJ2-3; possibly TRBD2 for D (6 bases). Trimming removed 2 bases from V and 2 bases from J, with 11 bases in between. The CDR3 sequence is 15 residues long. CDR1 and CDR2 (germline): SGHVS, FNYEAQ. CDR3 sequence reads: CASSLSGVYTDTQYF. The CDR3 region has the DNA TGTGCCAGCAGCTTATCGGGAGTTTACACAGATACGCAGTATTTT.